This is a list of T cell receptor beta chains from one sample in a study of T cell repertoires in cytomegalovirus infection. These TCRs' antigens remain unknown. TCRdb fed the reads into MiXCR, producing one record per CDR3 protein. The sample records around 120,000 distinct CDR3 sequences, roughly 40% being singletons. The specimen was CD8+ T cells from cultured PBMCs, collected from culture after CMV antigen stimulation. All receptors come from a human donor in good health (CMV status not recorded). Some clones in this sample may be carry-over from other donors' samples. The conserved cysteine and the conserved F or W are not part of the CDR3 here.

cdr3_aa: VSSIQRYTEAF; j_call: TRBJ1-1; cdr3_length: 11; v_call: TRBV19
cdr3_aa: ASSLGLADEQY; j_call: TRBJ2-7; cdr3_length: 11; v_call: TRBV7-6
cdr3_aa: ASSAGPAGAGELF; j_call: TRBJ2-2; cdr3_length: 13; v_call: TRBV7-6
cdr3_aa: ASSETVWGSGANVLT; j_call: TRBJ2-6; cdr3_length: 15; v_call: TRBV2
cdr3_aa: ASSSAGNTEAF; j_call: TRBJ1-1; cdr3_length: 11; v_call: TRBV7-2
cdr3_aa: ASSPDSGGNEQF; j_call: TRBJ2-1; cdr3_length: 12; v_call: TRBV7-2
cdr3_aa: ASTSGPAQETQY; j_call: TRBJ2-5; cdr3_length: 12; v_call: TRBV2
cdr3_aa: ASSLARFLGEQY; j_call: TRBJ2-7; cdr3_length: 12; v_call: TRBV27
cdr3_aa: ASSELGTSPLH; j_call: TRBJ1-6; cdr3_length: 11; v_call: TRBV2
cdr3_aa: ASGPTISGGNVAQH; j_call: TRBJ1-5; cdr3_length: 14; v_call: TRBV6-1
cdr3_aa: ASSPQGIHEQY; j_call: TRBJ2-7; cdr3_length: 11; v_call: TRBV7-6
cdr3_aa: ASSLASGAQETQY; j_call: TRBJ2-5; cdr3_length: 13; v_call: TRBV5-4
cdr3_aa: ASSLPGDNQPQH; j_call: TRBJ1-5; cdr3_length: 12; v_call: TRBV28
cdr3_aa: ASSLGRLKY; j_call: TRBJ2-7; cdr3_length: 9; v_call: TRBV7-2
cdr3_aa: ASSLWGTNTGELF; j_call: TRBJ2-2; cdr3_length: 13; v_call: TRBV7-8
cdr3_aa: ASSWKATCEQY; j_call: TRBJ2-7; cdr3_length: 11; v_call: TRBV6-5
cdr3_aa: ASSYLLVGGEQF; j_call: TRBJ2-1; cdr3_length: 12; v_call: TRBV6-6
cdr3_aa: ASSFRTDVGELF; j_call: TRBJ1-4; cdr3_length: 12; v_call: TRBV5-6
cdr3_aa: ASSLARGGSSGNTIY; j_call: TRBJ1-3; cdr3_length: 15; v_call: TRBV7-8
cdr3_aa: ASSLSSGGWQPQH; j_call: TRBJ1-5; cdr3_length: 13; v_call: TRBV27
cdr3_aa: ASSKRQGAITDTQY; j_call: TRBJ2-3; cdr3_length: 14; v_call: TRBV7-4
cdr3_aa: ASSMTYSNTEAF; j_call: TRBJ1-1; cdr3_length: 12; v_call: TRBV19
cdr3_aa: ASSSLDGSYEQY; j_call: TRBJ2-7; cdr3_length: 12; v_call: TRBV11-2
cdr3_aa: ANRPGTSNTGELF; j_call: TRBJ2-2; cdr3_length: 13; v_call: TRBV2
cdr3_aa: SANLGLAGGQYLNEQF; j_call: TRBJ2-1; cdr3_length: 16; v_call: TRBV20-1
cdr3_aa: ASSSWTMNTEAF; j_call: TRBJ1-1; cdr3_length: 12; v_call: TRBV9
cdr3_aa: ASSQDGEESSYNSPLH; j_call: TRBJ1-6; cdr3_length: 16; v_call: TRBV4-1
cdr3_aa: ASSTRTGNTEAF; j_call: TRBJ1-1; cdr3_length: 12; v_call: TRBV7-6
cdr3_aa: ASSLWEGSNQPQH; j_call: TRBJ1-5; cdr3_length: 13; v_call: TRBV28
cdr3_aa: ASSLDRGNLLCHEQY; j_call: TRBJ2-7; cdr3_length: 15; v_call: TRBV4-1
cdr3_aa: ASSPWVDKIYGYT; j_call: TRBJ1-2; cdr3_length: 13; v_call: TRBV6-6